A selection of T cell receptor beta chains follows, all from one sample in a study of blood T cell repertoires in COVID-19. This table comes from immunoSEQ multiplex PCR, and its TCRdb copy is limited to in-frame clones, with some not included. The sample includes over 150,000 clones, about 86% of them seen just once. Sequencing was carried out using peripheral blood. The origin of the receptors is a man aged 70-80 years with active or convalescent COVID-19. CDR3s include the opening cysteine and the closing phenylalanine or tryptophan. D genes are given only for firm matches. The listing skips clone size in some rows; elsewhere it reads once, few, many or a size class.

clone size | D gene | J gene | V gene | CDR3 DNA | CDR3 protein
. | . | TRBJ2-2 | TRBV10-2 | TGCGCCAGCAGTCACCGCGGGACCGGGGAGCTGTTTTTT | CASSHRGTGELFF
. | TRBD1 | TRBJ2-1 | TRBV5-4 | TGTGCCAGCAGCTTGGCAGGGACAGCCTACAATGAGCAGTTCTTC | CASSLAGTAYNEQFF
. | TRBD1 | TRBJ1-5 | TRBV11-2 | TGTGCCAGCAGCCCGGACAGGGGAAATCAGCCCCAGCATTTT | CASSPDRGNQPQHF
. | TRBD2 | TRBJ2-1 | TRBV7-2 | TGTGCCAGCAGCTTACGAGCGGGGGAAAATGAGCAGTTCTTC | CASSLRAGENEQFF
. | . | TRBJ1-1 | TRBV5-1 | TGCGCCAGCAACGGACAACCCTACACTGAAGCTTTCTTT | CASNGQPYTEAFF
. | . | TRBJ1-1 | TRBV7-9 | TGTGCCAGCAGCCACGACAGGAACACTGAAGCTTTCTTT | CASSHDRNTEAFF
once | TRBD1 | TRBJ1-2 | TRBV7-9 | TGTGCCAGCAGCCTACAGGGGGCAGATGGCTACACCTTC | CASSLQGADGYTF
. | TRBD1 | TRBJ1-4 | TRBV4-3 | TGCGCCAGCAGCCAAGGGACAGGGTTTGCTGAAAAACTGTTTTTT | CASSQGTGFAEKLFF
. | . | TRBJ2-2 | TRBV24-1 | TGTGCCACCAGTAAAGCACCGAACACCGGGGAGCTGTTTTTT | CATSKAPNTGELFF
once | . | TRBJ2-6 | TRBV15 | TGTGCCACCAGCAGAGATCGACAGAGGGCCAACGTCCTGACTTTC | CATSRDRQRANVLTF
. | . | TRBJ1-2 | TRBV11-3 | TGTGCCAGCAGCTTAGATTCCGGAGGGAATGGCTACACCTTC | CASSLDSGGNGYTF
. | . | TRBJ2-1 | TRBV7-3 | TGTGCCAGCAGCTTAATGGGCCCAGCCGGGAACAATGAGCAGTTCTTC | CASSLMGPAGNNEQFF
. | TRBD2 | TRBJ2-1 | TRBV7-9 | TGTGCCAGCAGCCCCCCGGGACTAGGTAATGAGCAGTTCTTC | CASSPPGLGNEQFF
. | . | TRBJ2-7 | TRBV2 | TGTGCCAGCAGTGAAGCGACTGCCTTGTACTACGAGCAGTACTTC | CASSEATALYYEQYF
. | TRBD1 | TRBJ1-1 | TRBV5-1 | TGCGCCAGCAGCCCCTCCCAAGGGGACAGAGAAGCTTTCTTT | CASSPSQGDREAFF
few | . | TRBJ1-4 | TRBV7-9 | TGTGCCAGCAGCTTAGTACAGGGTAATGAAAAACTGTTTTTT | CASSLVQGNEKLFF
. | . | TRBJ1-4 | TRBV19 | TGTGCCAGTAGACGTTACGGCGGCACTCCCGCAACTAATGAAAAACTGTTTTTT | CASRRYGGTPATNEKLFF
few | . | TRBJ1-1 | TRBV30 | TGTGCCTGGACTAAAGGACAGATTCGGAACACTGAAGCTTTCTTT | CAWTKGQIRNTEAFF
. | . | TRBJ1-1 | TRBV18 | TGTGCCAGCTCACCAGCCTATGGGGAGGGAGGAAACACTGAAGCTTTCTTT | CASSPAYGEGGNTEAFF
. | TRBD1 | TRBJ1-1 | TRBV15 | TGTGCCACCAGCAGTGGACAGGGGATTGAAGCTTTCTTT | CATSSGQGIEAFF
. | TRBD2 | TRBJ2-1 | TRBV5-1 | TGCGCCAGCAGCCCAACTAGCGGGAGAAATGAGCAGTTCTTC | CASSPTSGRNEQFF
. | . | TRBJ1-2 | TRBV18 | TGTGCCAGCTCACCACCTACAGATCTGCACTATGGCTACACCTTC | CASSPPTDLHYGYTF
. | TRBD1 | TRBJ1-5 | TRBV6-5 | TGTGCCAGCAGGCCGGACAGGAGTAGCAATCAGCCCCAGCATTTT | CASRPDRSSNQPQHF
. | TRBD1 | TRBJ2-5 | TRBV10-3 | TGTGCCATCAGTGAGACAGGGGGCTCGGAGACCCAGTACTTC | CAISETGGSETQYF
. | TRBD2 | TRBJ2-4 | TRBV2 | TGTGCCACGGCGGTCAGGGAGGGGGCCAAAAACATTCAGTACTTC | CATAVREGAKNIQYF
. | TRBD1 | TRBJ1-3 | TRBV7-3 | TGTGCCAGCAGCCCTGGACAGGGAGACACCATATATTTT | CASSPGQGDTIYF
. | TRBD1 | TRBJ2-1 | TRBV5-1 | TGCGCCAGCAGCTCGAGACAGGGCCGGAACAATGAGCAGTTCTTC | CASSSRQGRNNEQFF
. | TRBD2 | TRBJ2-3 | TRBV7-9 | TGTGCCAGCAGCACCACTAGCGAGGCAGATACGCAGTATTTT | CASSTTSEADTQYF
once | . | TRBJ1-5 | TRBV19 | TGTGCCAGTAGTATAAAGGGGTATCAGCCCCAGCATTTT | CASSIKGYQPQHF
. | . | TRBJ2-2 | TRBV9 | TGTGCCAGCAGCGACAGGAGGAACACCGGGGAGCTGTTTTTT | CASSDRRNTGELFF
. | TRBD2 | TRBJ2-4 | TRBV27 | TGTGCCAGCAGTTCTAGCGGGGGGTCCCTCTTAGCCAAAAACATTCAGTACTTC | CASSSSGGSLLAKNIQYF
. | . | TRBJ1-2 | TRBV19 | TGTGCCAGTAGTATCCGACAGAATAACTATGGCTACACCTTC | CASSIRQNNYGYTF
. | TRBD2 | TRBJ2-1 | TRBV5-1 | TGCGCCAGCAGCCAGTTGGCTAGCGGGACGAACAATGAGCAGTTCTTC | CASSQLASGTNNEQFF
. | . | TRBJ1-1 | TRBV7-2 | TGTGCCAGCAGCCGGCGGAGAGGCGAGAACACTGAAGCTTTCTTT | CASSRRRGENTEAFF
. | . | TRBJ1-1 | TRBV19 | TGTGCCAGTAGTTTAGACGCGAGGAACACTGAAGCTTTCTTT | CASSLDARNTEAFF
. | TRBD1 | TRBJ2-5 | TRBV5-6 | TGTGCCAGCAGAAGACAGGGCGAGACCCAGTACTTC | CASRRQGETQYF
. | . | TRBJ1-4 | TRBV5-4 | TGTGCCAGCAGCGCCGGGGGTACTAATGAAAAACTGTTTTTT | CASSAGGTNEKLFF
few | . | TRBJ1-1 | TRBV9 | TGTGCCAGCAGCGTGATTAGAGAGAACACTGAAGCTTTCTTT | CASSVIRENTEAFF
. | TRBD1 | TRBJ1-5 | TRBV27 | TGTGCCAGCAGTGTACAGGGGAGCAATCAGCCCCAGCATTTT | CASSVQGSNQPQHF
. | . | TRBJ2-2 | TRBV29-1 | TGCAGCGTTGAGAGGGTGGAGGGCGGGGAGCTGTTTTTT | CSVERVEGGELFF
. | TRBD1 | TRBJ1-2 | TRBV27 | TGTGCCAGCAGTGCAATGACAGGGAAGATCTATGGCTACACCTTC | CASSAMTGKIYGYTF
. | TRBD1 | TRBJ1-2 | TRBV18 | TGTGCCAGCTCACCTCCGGGACAGTTCTCAATTGGCTACACCTTC | CASSPPGQFSIGYTF
. | . | TRBJ1-4 | TRBV15 | TGTGCCACCAGCAGCGGTACAGGGTCGACTAATGAAAAACTGTTTTTT | CATSSGTGSTNEKLFF
. | TRBD1 | TRBJ1-2 | TRBV5-1 | TGCGCCAGCAGCTTGGCCGGTAACAGGGGAGAGGGCTACACCTTC | CASSLAGNRGEGYTF
. | . | TRBJ1-2 | TRBV9 | TGTGCCAGCAGCGTAGGGGGTGGAAGGGGTCCCTATGGCTACACCTTC | CASSVGGGRGPYGYTF
. | . | TRBJ2-7 | TRBV3-1/TRBV3-2 | TGTGCCAGCAGCCAAGATGGAACGGGCTACGAGCAGTACTTC | CASSQDGTGYEQYF
. | . | TRBJ2-5 | TRBV24-1 | TGTGCCACCAGTGATTGGCGGGGAGAGACCCAGTACTTC | CATSDWRGETQYF
once | . | TRBJ2-3 | TRBV12-5 | TGTGCTAGTGGCCGGGACTGGGCGCAGTATTTT | CASGRDWAQYF
. | . | TRBJ1-1 | TRBV11-2 | TGTGCCAGCAGCTCGCCATCTGGACAGACTGAAGCTTTCTTT | CASSSPSGQTEAFF
once | . | TRBJ2-3 | TRBV7-2 | TGTGCCAGCAGCCCCCCTAGCACAGATACGCAGTATTTT | CASSPPSTDTQYF
. | . | TRBJ2-1 | TRBV11-2 | TGTGCCAGCAGCTTAGTTACGGGAGAGGGGAATGAGCAGTTCTTC | CASSLVTGEGNEQFF